These 3 T cell receptor beta chains were sequenced from one sample in a study of CD8 T cells in cerebrospinal fluid in Alzheimer's disease. Following a re-call of the 10x single-cell sequencing reads, TCRdb has one entry per CDR3 protein and lacks DNA. The sample includes 1,600 or so distinct CDR3 sequences. Sequencing used cerebrospinal fluid. These TCRs come from a human donor in good health.

This clonotype ranks as medium-sized (0.01 to 0.1%) in terms of frequency. The genes are TRBV20-1 and TRBJ1-4. The length of the CDR3 is 14 residues. Germline CDR1 DFQATT, CDR2 SNEGSKA (reference sequence). The CDR3 spells CSARGGTQGEKLFF.

This clonotype shows up as large by frequency. CDR3 region: CASSLLGNTEAFF. V and J are TRBV28 and TRBJ1-1. Per germline, CDR1 MDHEN and CDR2 SYDVKM. The CDR3 is made up of 13 amino acids.

By frequency, this clonotype registers medium-sized (0.01 to 0.1%). This chain connects TRBV11-2 to TRBJ2-1. The CDR3 sequence is 17 residues long. CDR1 is SGHAT and CDR2 is FQNNGV in the germline V gene. CDR3 residues: CASSLDLSGRAYNEQFF.